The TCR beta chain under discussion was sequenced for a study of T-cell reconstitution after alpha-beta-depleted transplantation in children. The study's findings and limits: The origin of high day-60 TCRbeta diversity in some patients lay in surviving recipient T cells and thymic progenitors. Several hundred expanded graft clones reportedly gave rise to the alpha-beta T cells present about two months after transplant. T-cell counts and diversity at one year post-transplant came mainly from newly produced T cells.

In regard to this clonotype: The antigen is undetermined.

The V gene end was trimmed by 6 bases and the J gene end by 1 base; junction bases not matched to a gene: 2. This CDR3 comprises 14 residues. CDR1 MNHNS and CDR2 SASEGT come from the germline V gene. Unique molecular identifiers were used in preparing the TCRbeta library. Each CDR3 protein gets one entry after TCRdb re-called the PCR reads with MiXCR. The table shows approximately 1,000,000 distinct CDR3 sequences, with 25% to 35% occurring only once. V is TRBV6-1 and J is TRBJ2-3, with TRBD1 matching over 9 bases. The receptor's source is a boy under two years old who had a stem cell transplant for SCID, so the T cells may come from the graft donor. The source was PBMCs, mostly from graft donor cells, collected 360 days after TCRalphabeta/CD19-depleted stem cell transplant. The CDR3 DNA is TGTGCCAGCAGGGGGGACAGGGGCACAGATACGCAGTATTTT. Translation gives CASRGDRGTDTQYF.